This T cell receptor beta chain derives from a study of human T cells and chemical hapten exposure. Study-wide results and limits: The number of TCRs over 1 in 1000 frequency stayed unchanged after DPC.

During construction of the library, unique molecular identifiers were attached to individual cDNA molecules for quantitative, reproducible TCR counting. As processed by the authors: Per-sample TCR counts ranged from 23,224 to 690,600, median about 90,000. TCRdb re-analysed the reads in MiXCR, keeping a single row per CDR3 protein. The V and J calls and clone size come from TCRdb's table, not from the authors' own analysis. The top ten hold more than 1.3% of the sample, which has 95,000 to 150,000 distinct CDR3 sequences, about 8.9% seen once. The table lists this clonotype with many counts. Its antigen is as yet unknown. Whole blood that had not been fractionated was the source of extracted total RNA. The clonotype originates from a human donor in good health. Some clones in this sample may be carry-over from other donors' samples. Input material: whole blood.

The CDR3 DNA follows: TGTGCCAGCAGTAGGGGTCAGAACACTGAAGCTTTCTTT. It encodes CASSRGQNTEAFF. The chain couples TRBV5-6 to TRBJ1-1; weak D call: TRBD1 (5 bases). The CDR3 has 13 residues. Germline values: CDR1 SGHDT, CDR2 YYEEEE. Trimming took off 5 bases at V and 1 base at J, with 9 bases between the two ends.